The text below deals with one T cell receptor (beta chain). A read error may produce the germline difference seen at one junction end. The data are from a study of blood T cell repertoires in COVID-19. This CDR3 spans 15 amino acids. Germline loops: CDR1 ENHRY, CDR2 SYGVKD. In the original workflow: It was from reference gene primer amplification that nucleated cell counts were estimated. The table came from immunoSEQ multiplex PCR; TCRdb's copy has only in-frame clones and leaves some out. From that table come the V and J calls and clone size; the DNA was used to work out D and trimming. Of around 140,000 clones in the sample, roughly 84% are singletons; the top ten hold over 1.1%.

The chain couples TRBV10-3 to TRBJ1-3, with D uncertain. The TCR originated in a man between 60 and 75 years old with acute or convalescent COVID-19. Sequencing input: peripheral blood. CDR3 bases: TGTGCCATCAGTGTACTACCGAGCTCTGGAGACACCATATATTTT. This translates into CAISVLPSSGDTIYF.